Following are 18 T cell receptor beta chains from one sample sequenced in a study of CXCR3-negative and CXCR3-positive naive CD8 T cells. Regarding the study as a whole: CXCR3-positive naive cells had more hydrophobic TRB CDR3s than CXCR3-negative naive cells.

Researchers prepared the TRB cDNA libraries using 5' RACE with UMI labels. TCRdb re-called the 5' RACE reads, yielding one record per CDR3 amino acid sequence without DNA. Recorded for this sample: over 70,000 distinct CDR3 sequences. Their recognized antigens are unknown. The sample comprised naive CXCR3+ CD8+ T cells from blood. Noted subset: CD45RO-CCR7+CD27+CD95- naive CD8+ T cells expressing CXCR3 (TNR3+). These receptors were obtained from a human donor in good health. Some clones in this sample may be carry-over from other donors' samples.

The CDR3 sequence: CASSQGATYEQYF. This sequence joins TRBV4-3 and TRBJ2-7; the TCRdb call, TRBD1, lacks DNA for checking. Germline V gives CDR1 LGHNA, CDR2 YSLEER. The CDR3 spans 13 residues.

V is TRBV7-2 and J is TRBJ1-2; TCRdb's D call of TRBD1 is untestable without DNA. Germline V gene sequence: CDR1 SGHTA, CDR2 FQGNSA. The CDR3 extends over 19 amino acids. The CDR3 sequence: CASSPFIRDSDVFDYGYTF.

The V and J genes are TRBV7-9 and TRBJ2-5. This CDR3 comprises 13 residues. Germline V gene sequence: CDR1 SEHNR, CDR2 FQNEAQ (reference sequence). This CDR3 reads CASSLRQQETQYF. The full variable domain, rest sourced from reference TRBV7-9 and TRBJ2-5, is DTGVSQNPRHKITKRGQNVTFRCDPISEHNRLYWYRQTLGQGPEFLTYFQNEAQLEKSRLLSDRFSAERPKGSFSTLEIQRTEQGDSAMYLCASSLRQQETQYFGPGTRLLVL.

The J gene is TRBJ2-3, the V gene TRBV7-8; TCRdb returns TRBD1, unconfirmable since there is no DNA. CDR1 and CDR2 (germline): SGHVS, FQNEAQ. There are 15 residues in the CDR3. The CDR3 is CASSLEVGATDTQYF.

The chain couples TRBV27 to TRBJ1-4. The V gene's germline CDR1 is MNHEY and CDR2 SMNVEV (reference sequence). The CDR3 covers 14 residues. CDR3: CASSLTSGNEKLFF.

The genes are TRBV3-1 and TRBJ2-3; TCRdb outputs TRBD1, but without DNA this stays unchecked. The V gene's germline CDR1 is LGHDT and CDR2 YNNKEL (reference sequence). This CDR3 contains 18 residues. This CDR3 is CASSQDPAAYSSTDTQYF.

The V gene is TRBV3-1, the J gene TRBJ2-7; TCRdb reports TRBD1, a call that lacks DNA to check it against. CDR1 is LGHDT and CDR2 is YNNKEL in the germline V gene (reference sequence). The CDR3 has 15 amino acids. This chain's CDR3 is CASSQDQGVGREQYF.

The chain uses TRBV12-3 or TRBV12-4 and TRBJ2-5; there is no DNA to check the TCRdb D call of TRBD1. The CDR3 has 16 amino acids. The CDR3 here is CASSNPQLGGWETQYF.

This sequence joins TRBV10-3 and TRBJ2-5; the D gene TCRdb calls, TRBD1, cannot be checked with no DNA. Germline V gives CDR1 ENHRY, CDR2 SYGVKD. This CDR3 region has 15 residues. The CDR3 reads CAISDVGEDEETQYF.

The CDR3 sequence: CSVESAVYEQYF. The chain links TRBV29-1 to TRBJ2-7. This CDR3 comprises 12 residues. The V gene's germline CDR1 is SQVTM and CDR2 ANQGSEA.

The V call is TRBV12-3 or TRBV12-4, the J call TRBJ2-7. The CDR3 has 15 residues. CDR3 residues: CASTQEDSGTYEQYF.

The CDR3 here is CASSSIGTPGLAGGPNEQFF. The chain employs TRBV11-2 and TRBJ2-1; TCRdb reports TRBD2, a call that lacks DNA to check it against. The CDR3 has 20 residues. Per germline, CDR1 SGHAT and CDR2 FQNNGV.

This sequence joins TRBV29-1 and TRBJ2-1; TCRdb proposes TRBD1, but this gene call is untestable without DNA. The CDR3 runs to 13 residues. Per the germline V gene, CDR1 is SQVTM and CDR2 is ANQGSEA. CDR3 region: CSVQQGTYNEQFF.

The rearrangement uses TRBV2 and TRBJ2-3. From germline, CDR1 is SNHLY and CDR2 FYNNEI. This CDR3 has 12 residues. CDR3 region: CASTPDTDTQYF. Looking up the rest from reference TRBV2 and TRBJ2-3 gives the full variable domain: EPEVTQTPSHQVTQMGQEVILRCVPISNHLYFYWYRQILGQKVEFLVSFYNNEISEKSEIFDDQFSVERPDGSNFTLKIRSTKLEDSAMYFCASTPDTDTQYFGPGTRLTVL.

The rearrangement joins TRBV30 to TRBJ2-7. From germline, CDR1 is GTSNPN and CDR2 SVGIG (reference sequence). There are 13 residues in the CDR3. The chain's CDR3 is CAWSRRGSYEQYF.

This chain joins TRBV6-2 or TRBV6-3 and TRBJ2-5; the TCRdb call, TRBD1, lacks DNA for checking. Germline V lookup: CDR1 MNHEY, CDR2 SVGEGT. This CDR3 has 14 amino acids. CDR3 amino acids: CASSPRSPQETQYF.

This chain links TRBV5-1 with TRBJ1-5. The CDR3 is 17 residues long. In germline, CDR1 is SGHRS, CDR2 YFSETQ. Here the CDR3 reads CASSREGGRNRGVPQHF. Looking up the rest from reference TRBV5-1 and TRBJ1-5 gives the full variable domain: KAGVTQTPRYLIKTRGQQVTLSCSPISGHRSVSWYQQTPGQGLQFLFEYFSETQRNKGNFPGRFSGRQFSNSRSEMNVSTLELGDSALYLCASSREGGRNRGVPQHFGDGTRLSIL.

The chain combines TRBV7-8 with TRBJ2-7. The CDR3 is 17 amino acids. Germline loops: CDR1 SGHVS, CDR2 FQNEAQ. The CDR3 here is CASSLVFSRQENYEQYF. The full variable domain, its missing parts supplied by reference TRBV7-8 and TRBJ2-7, is GAGVSQSPRYKVAKRGQDVALRCDPISGHVSLFWYQQALGQGPEFLTYFQNEAQLDKSGLPSDRFFAERPEGSVSTLKIQRTQQEDSAVYLCASSLVFSRQENYEQYFGPGTRLTVT.